The 6 T cell receptor beta chains listed next were all sequenced from one sample in a study of Graves' ophthalmopathy and Graves' hyperthyroidism. RNA transcripts served as template for amplifying TCR beta CDR3 sequences. Scientists carried out first-round RT-PCR using HTBI primers and then a second-round multiplex PCR. TCRdb passed the multiplex PCR reads through MiXCR, listing each CDR3 protein once. The table has about 220,000 distinct CDR3 sequences, 20% to 25% seen once. Input material: peripheral blood. The receptors were sampled from a woman aged 45-59 years with Graves' ophthalmopathy.

This CDR3 reads CSARDSGSLYGYTF. The CDR3 bases are TGCAGTGCTAGAGATTCCGGATCCCTCTATGGCTACACCTTC. This sequence joins TRBV20-1 and TRBJ1-2; no definite D call. The CDR3 extends over 14 amino acids. Germline V gene sequence: CDR1 DFQATT, CDR2 SNEGSKA (reference sequence). V lost 0 bases to trimming and J lost 4 bases, with 12 bases between them.

This clonotype appeared many times. The junction does not match germline at one end; this may be a read error. The chain combines TRBV29-1 with TRBJ2-4; D is possibly TRBD1 (6 bases). Looked up from germline, CDR1 is SQVTM and CDR2 is ANQGSEA. CDR3 length: 13 amino acids. For the CDR3, the DNA is TGCAGCGTTGCTTTTCGCCGTGGGGACAATCAGAACTTC. It translates to CSVAFRRGDNQNF.

The chain recombines TRBV20-1 with TRBJ1-6; tentatively, D is TRBD1 (6 bases). CDR1 is DFQATT, CDR2 SNEGSKA, per germline (reference sequence). Trimming removed 6 bases at V and 3 bases at J, with 15 bases between. CDR3 length: 15 residues. This CDR3 reads CSAIFGTSYNSPLHF. The DNA of the CDR3 is TGCAGTGCCATCTTCGGGACAAGCTATAATTCACCCCTCCACTTT.

This clonotype was observed at least ten times. V usage is TRBV5-1 and J usage is TRBJ1-6; D may be TRBD1 (5 bases). Germline V gene data show CDR1 as SGHRS and CDR2 as YFSETQ. V gave up 1 base and J gave up 8 bases, with 10 bases separating them. CDR3 size: 14 residues. The chain's CDR3 is CASSLNTRDSPLHF. CDR3 DNA sequence: TGCGCCAGCAGCTTGAATACCAGGGATTCACCCCTCCACTTT. The complete variable domain, with remaining parts taken from reference TRBV5-1 and TRBJ1-6, reads KAGVTQTPRYLIKTRGQQVTLSCSPISGHRSVSWYQQTPGQGLQFLFEYFSETQRNKGNFPGRFSGRQFSNSRSEMNVSTLELGDSALYLCASSLNTRDSPLHFGNGTRLTVT.

At least ten counts were recorded for this clonotype. The DNA for the CDR3 is TGTGCCAGCAGTGGCGACAGGGGGCTAAGTCCCCAGCATTTT. Amino acid sequence: CASSGDRGLSPQHF. The genes are TRBV6-1 and TRBJ1-5; 10 bases line up with TRBD1. Unmatched junction bases numbered 7, after V lost 4 bases and J lost 10 bases. Germline V lookup: CDR1 MNHNS, CDR2 SASEGT. This CDR3 has 14 residues.

This clonotype was observed at least ten times. This chain connects TRBV12-3 or TRBV12-4 to TRBJ2-7; 11 bases are shared with TRBD2. J gave up 6 bases and V 7 bases, and 8 bases lay outside the gene matches. CDR3 size: 14 residues. The CDR3 protein is CASNKLAGVGEQYF. CDR3 nucleotide sequence: TGTGCCAGCAATAAACTAGCGGGAGTTGGCGAGCAGTACTTC.